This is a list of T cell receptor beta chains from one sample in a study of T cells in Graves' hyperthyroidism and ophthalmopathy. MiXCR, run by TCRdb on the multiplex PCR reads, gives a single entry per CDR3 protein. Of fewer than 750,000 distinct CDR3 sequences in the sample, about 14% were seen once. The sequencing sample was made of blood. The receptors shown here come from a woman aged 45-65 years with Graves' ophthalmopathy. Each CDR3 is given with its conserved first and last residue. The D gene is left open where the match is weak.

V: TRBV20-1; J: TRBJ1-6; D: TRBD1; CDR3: CSARDQGQGQTYNSPLHF
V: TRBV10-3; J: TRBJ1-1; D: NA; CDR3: CAIKTENTEAFF
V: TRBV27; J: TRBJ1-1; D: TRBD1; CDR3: CASRDRGRTNTEAFF
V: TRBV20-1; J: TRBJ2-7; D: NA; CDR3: CSARREFRPYEQYF
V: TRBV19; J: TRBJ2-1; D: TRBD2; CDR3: CASSPPARLAGVWNEQFF
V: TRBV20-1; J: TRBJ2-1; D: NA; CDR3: CSARDFAAAGKGNEQFF
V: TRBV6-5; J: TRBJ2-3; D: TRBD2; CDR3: CASSYSRASGTDTQYF
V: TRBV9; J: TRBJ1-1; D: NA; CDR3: CASSPTGGLGTEAFF
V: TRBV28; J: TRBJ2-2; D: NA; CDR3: CASSRDGGTGELFF
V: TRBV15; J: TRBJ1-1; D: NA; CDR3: CATSRRDMNTEAFF
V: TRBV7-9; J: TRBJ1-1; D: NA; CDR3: CASSLDNLNTEAFF
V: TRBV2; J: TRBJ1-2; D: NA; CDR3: CASSSGLLIYTF
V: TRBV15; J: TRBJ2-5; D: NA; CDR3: CATSRVTGVRGLETQYF
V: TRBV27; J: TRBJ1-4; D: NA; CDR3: CASQGSSYRNEKLFF
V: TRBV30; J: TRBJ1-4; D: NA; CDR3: CAWSGNGGAREKLFF
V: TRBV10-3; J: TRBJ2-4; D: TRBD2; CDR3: CAISDFGLAGPKNIQYF
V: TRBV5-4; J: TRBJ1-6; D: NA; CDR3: CASSRGPLLNNSPLHF
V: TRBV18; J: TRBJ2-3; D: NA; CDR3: CASSPSLALRTDTQYF
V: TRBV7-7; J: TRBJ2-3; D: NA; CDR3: CASSMTQGGTDTQYF
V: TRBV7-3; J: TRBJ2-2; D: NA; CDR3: CASSLGGGAGELFF
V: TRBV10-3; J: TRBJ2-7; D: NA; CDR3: CATSSVDYEQYF
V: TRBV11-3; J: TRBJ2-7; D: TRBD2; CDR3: CASSLRGRDYLHEQYF
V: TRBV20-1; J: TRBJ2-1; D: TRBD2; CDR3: CSASSGLAGAPYNEQFF
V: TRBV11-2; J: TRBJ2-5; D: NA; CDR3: CASSFASSETQYF
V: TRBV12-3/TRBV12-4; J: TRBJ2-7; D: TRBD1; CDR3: CASRHTGERYEQYF
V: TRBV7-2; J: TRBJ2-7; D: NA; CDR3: CASSLTARGVSSYEQYF
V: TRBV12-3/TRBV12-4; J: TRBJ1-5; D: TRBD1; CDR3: CASSLAKVLTGEFQPQHF
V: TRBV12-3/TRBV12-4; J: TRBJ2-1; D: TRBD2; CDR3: CASIPGGLYNEQFF
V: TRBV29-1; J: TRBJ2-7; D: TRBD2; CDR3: CSATTSGYYEQYF
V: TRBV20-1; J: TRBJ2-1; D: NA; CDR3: CSGKTRGFYNEQFF
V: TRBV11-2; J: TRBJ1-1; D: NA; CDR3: CASSLVRGEANTEAFF
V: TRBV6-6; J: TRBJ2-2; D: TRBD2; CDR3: CASSYSRGLARRYANTGELFF
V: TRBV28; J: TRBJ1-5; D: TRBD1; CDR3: CASSFTPGQGYSNQPQHF
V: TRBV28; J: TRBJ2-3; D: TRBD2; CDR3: CASRSGTSAFTDTQYF
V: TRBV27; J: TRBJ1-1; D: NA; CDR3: CASSLWAGETEAFF
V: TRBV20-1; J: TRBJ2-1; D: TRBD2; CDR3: CSASLAGSLNEQFF
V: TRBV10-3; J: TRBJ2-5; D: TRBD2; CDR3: CAISDRLAGELGEETQYF
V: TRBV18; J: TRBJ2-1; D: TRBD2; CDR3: CASSPPASGSPNEQFF
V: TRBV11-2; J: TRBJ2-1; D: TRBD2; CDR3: CASSLGLLAEDNEQFF
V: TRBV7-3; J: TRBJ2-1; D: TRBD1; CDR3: CASSPETGSPYNERFF
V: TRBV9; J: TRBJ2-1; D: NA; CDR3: CASSVGGGVYNEQFF
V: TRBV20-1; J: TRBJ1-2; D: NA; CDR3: CSASSRVINYGYTF
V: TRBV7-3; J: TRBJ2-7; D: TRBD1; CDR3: CASSPTGAGYEQYF
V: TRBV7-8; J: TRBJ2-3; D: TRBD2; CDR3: CASSLRVRASGFTDTQYF
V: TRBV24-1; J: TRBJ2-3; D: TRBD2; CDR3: CATSEAGRKSTDTQYF
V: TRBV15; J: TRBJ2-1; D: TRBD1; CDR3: CATSRDYGGQGLNEQFF
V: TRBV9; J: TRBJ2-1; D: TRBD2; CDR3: CASSVGTSFGNEQFF
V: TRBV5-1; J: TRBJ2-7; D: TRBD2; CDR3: CASSLEGTSAYEQYF
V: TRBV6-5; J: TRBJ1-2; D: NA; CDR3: CASSYSITVANYGYTF
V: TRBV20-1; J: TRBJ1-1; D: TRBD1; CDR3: CSAKPGQGGTEAFF
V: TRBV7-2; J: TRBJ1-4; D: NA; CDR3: CASSLGQASEKLFF